Listed here is a single TCR beta chain. This clonotype came up many times. Its antigen has not been determined. Base quality data are lacking; no much larger clone is found one base away. This specimen comes from a study of T cell repertoires in cytomegalovirus infection (dated by TCRdb to the late 2010s). Study-wide context: Donor HLA type was relevant to the analysis, because carriage of CMV infection together with the matching HLA type was indicated by public TCR beta signatures. Summary of the overall study and its limitations: In both this cohort and an independent cohort of 350 or so donors, the cumulative frequency of public TCR beta family members distinguished carriers of CMV infection plus the relevant HLA type. The ex vivo response was dominated by HLA-C-restricted CMV-specific TCR beta clonotypes, which also provided the single most frequent clonotype in two of eight donors.

The sequencing machine was an Illumina HiSeq 1500. TCRdb reran the public reads through fastp at Q25 and MiXCR, keeping productive beta chains. Rows are unified per CDR3 protein, each entry keeping the most common DNA and genes. The sample table shows about 130,000 distinct CDR3 sequences, and approximately 9.2% are seen once. Over 9% of the sample belongs to the ten largest clones. This TCR was sampled from a human donor in good health (CMV status not recorded). Some clones in this sample may be carry-over from other donors' samples. The specimen sequenced was PBMCs.

The sequence in DNA is TGTGCCAGCAGCCAAGATCCAACCGGGACAGGGGGAAACTATGGCTACACCTTC. Its amino acids are CASSQDPTGTGGNYGYTF. The V gene is TRBV4-2 and the J gene is TRBJ1-2; 11 bases in the junction line up with TRBD1. The CDR3 goes from the cysteine to the phenylalanine over 18 residues. Solely the CDR3 DNA is kept, with 54 bases framed from the first base. Via the germline V gene, CDR1 is LGHNA and CDR2 YNFKEQ. V loses 0 bases at its end and J loses 2 bases; junction bases beyond the gene matches: 8.